The 29 T cell receptor beta chains reported below all come from one sample, sequenced in a study of Ad26.COV2.S vaccination and SARS-CoV-2 variants. Clones were sequenced by immunoSEQ multiplex PCR, and TCRdb holds only the in-frame ones, with some missing. The table includes a few hundred thousand clones, 75% to 95% detected once. Indicated treatment: over 15 received Ad26.COV2.S at low or high dose, single or two shots; about five received placebo; per-sample allocation not given. After the first vaccine or placebo injection, samples were drawn on day 63. Source: peripheral blood, taken in a trial of Ad26.COV2.S vaccine versus placebo. The origin of the receptors is a person between 18 and 59 years old who received the Ad26.COV2.S COVID-19 vaccine or a placebo.

The DNA for the CDR3 is TGTGCCAGCAGTGAAGCTTCGACAGTGATAGATGGCTACACCTTC. It translates to CASSEASTVIDGYTF. The chain has TRBV2 and TRBJ1-2, with D possibly matching TRBD1 (5 bases). The CDR3 is made up of 15 amino acids. Germline lookup yields CDR1 SNHLY and CDR2 FYNNEI. V was clipped by 0 bases and J by 6 bases, with 14 bases between them.

V and J are TRBV18 and TRBJ2-1; tentative D call: TRBD1 (5 bases). CDR1 and CDR2 from the germline V gene are KGHSH and LQKENI. Trimming removed 3 bases from V and 0 bases from J, with 12 bases in between. The CDR3 length is 16 residues. CDR3 nucleotides: TGTGCCAGCTCACCTATCGACAGTAGCTCCTACAATGAGCAGTTCTTC. This gives the protein CASSPIDSSSYNEQFF.

The chain employs TRBV12-3 or TRBV12-4 and TRBJ1-2; D gene uncertain. CDR3 length: 11 amino acids. Deletions cut 5 bases from V and 13 bases from J, with 14 bases between. CDR3 region: CASSGTRRRTF. In DNA form, the CDR3 reads TGTGCCAGCAGTGGAACGAGGCGACGCACCTTC.

Concerning this clone: The identical CDR3 is also encoded by other nucleotide sequences in the sample. CDR3 nucleotide sequence: TGCAGCGTTAATAGGGATGGAGGAGGCTACACCTTC. Protein: CSVNRDGGGYTF. The chain uses TRBV29-1 and TRBJ1-2; no reliable D call. Germline loops: CDR1 SQVTM, CDR2 ANQGSEA. The V gene lost 5 bases and the J gene lost 8 bases, with 15 bases spanning the gap. The CDR3 covers 12 residues.

V is TRBV4-1 and J is TRBJ2-7, with 7 bases aligning to TRBD2. The CDR3 contains 18 residues. The V gene's germline CDR1 is MGHRA and CDR2 YSYEKL. Unmatched junction bases numbered 11, after V lost 0 bases and J lost 0 bases. The CDR3 DNA sequence: TGCGCCAGCAGCCAAGATCCCGGGGACTATACTAGCTCCTACGAGCAGTACTTC. Its translation: CASSQDPGDYTSSYEQYF.

A word on this clone: Compared with germline, one end of the junction differs, possibly owing to a read error. The chain uses TRBV28 and TRBJ1-1; D possibly corresponds to TRBD1 (5 bases). The CDR3 has 14 residues. The germline CDR1 and CDR2 sequences are MDHEN and SYDVKM. The CDR3 loop reads CTSSRGESFIGAFF. The CDR3, as DNA: TGTACCAGCAGTAGGGGAGAGTCTTTTATCGGGGCTTTCTTT.

CDR3 in amino acids: CASSPQGTAQETQYF. The CDR3 DNA reads as TGTGCCAGCAGCCCTCAAGGGACAGCGCAAGAGACCCAGTACTTC. The V and J genes are TRBV7-2 and TRBJ2-5; 7 nucleotides agree with TRBD1. CDR3 length: 15 amino acids. V was pared by 5 bases and J by 2 bases, with 8 bases of the junction left unmatched. Germline values: CDR1 SGHTA, CDR2 FQGNSA.

This clone was counted a single time. The chain is built from TRBV3-1 (or the pseudogene TRBV3-2) and TRBJ2-3, with 7 bases fitting TRBD2. The CDR3 consists of 16 residues. V trimming: 4 bases; J trimming: 0 bases; junction bases outside the gene matches: 7. Germline-derived CDR1 and CDR2 are LGHDT and YNNKEL (reference sequence). In nucleotides, the CDR3 is TGTGCCAGCAGCCTCTCAGCGGGATCTAGCACAGATACGCAGTATTTT. It codes for CASSLSAGSSTDTQYF.

This rearrangement joins TRBV9 to TRBJ2-3, with D uncertain. The CDR3 has 12 amino acids. Between the trimmed V and J ends, which lost 3 bases and 5 bases, there was a span of 7 bases. In germline, CDR1 is SGDLS, CDR2 YYNGEE. The CDR3 coding sequence is TGTGCCAGCAGCGAGGACCGAGATACGCAGTATTTT. Protein: CASSEDRDTQYF. Based on the CDR3 plus reference TRBV9 and TRBJ2-3, the full variable domain is DSGVTQTPKHLITATGQRVTLRCSPRSGDLSVYWYQQSLDQGLQFLIQYYNGEERAKGNILERFSAQQFPDLHSELNLSSLELGDSALYFCASSEDRDTQYFGPGTRLTVL.

This chain uses TRBV11-3 with TRBJ2-5; 8 nucleotides line up with TRBD1. CDR1 and CDR2 (germline): SGHNT, YENEEA. This CDR3 is 13 amino acids long. V shed 3 bases and J 4 bases; nucleotides not matched to a gene: 1. Here the CDR3 reads CASSFDRGETQYF. CDR3 DNA sequence: TGTGCCAGCAGCTTTGACAGGGGAGAGACCCAGTACTTC. Based on the CDR3 plus reference TRBV11-3 and TRBJ2-5, the full variable domain is EAGVVQSPRYKIIEKKQPVAFWCNPISGHNTLYWYLQNLGQGPELLIRYENEEAVDDSQLPKDRFSAERLKGVDSTLKIQPAELGDSAVYLCASSFDRGETQYFGPGTRLLVL.

The chain uses TRBV5-1 and TRBJ2-6; D is possibly TRBD2 (6 bases). The CDR3 is made up of 17 amino acids. Looked up from germline, CDR1 is SGHRS and CDR2 is YFSETQ. Deletions cut 1 base from V and 0 bases from J, with 11 bases between. CDR3 nucleotide sequence: TGCGCCAGCAGCTTGTGGGGGGTGGCCTCTGGGGCCAACGTCCTGACTTTC. As protein: CASSLWGVASGANVLTF.

The CDR3 is CAISESPGQVTDTQYF. The CDR3, as DNA: TGTGCCATCAGTGAGTCGCCGGGACAAGTCACAGATACGCAGTATTTT. This chain connects TRBV10-3 to TRBJ2-3, with D tentatively TRBD1 (6 bases). Germline values: CDR1 ENHRY, CDR2 SYGVKD. Trimming took off 0 bases at V and 2 bases at J, with 12 bases between the two ends. The length of the CDR3 is 16 residues.

The rearrangement uses TRBV18 and TRBJ2-7, with D possibly being TRBD1 (6 bases). CDR1 and CDR2 (germline): KGHSH, LQKENI. V dropped 3 bases and J dropped 2 bases, with 11 bases sitting between them. The CDR3 extends over 14 amino acids. CDR3 sequence (DNA): TGTGCCAGCTCACCGTTGGACAGAACCTACGAGCAGTACTTC. Translation: CASSPLDRTYEQYF.

The chain uses TRBV24-1 and TRBJ2-7, with D perhaps TRBD1 (5 bases). V shed 5 bases and J shed 6 bases, with 16 bases lying between them. The CDR3 runs 14 residues. Germline-derived CDR1 and CDR2 are KGHDR and SFDVKD. The CDR3 spells CATSAQGPSSEQYF. The CDR3 region has the DNA TGTGCCACCAGTGCTCAGGGCCCGTCTAGCGAGCAGTACTTC.

The gene calls are TRBV27 and TRBJ1-5, with no clear D. This CDR3 contains 15 residues. Between the trimmed V and J ends, which lost 5 bases and 1 base, there was a span of 12 bases. Germline values: CDR1 MNHEY, CDR2 SMNVEV (reference sequence). In nucleotides, the CDR3 is TGTGCCAGCAGTCGAAACAGCATGAGCAATCAGCCCCAGCATTTT. Translated, it gives CASSRNSMSNQPQHF.

The chain uses TRBV5-1 and TRBJ1-3, with D unresolved. The V end lost 4 bases, the J end lost 2 bases, and 22 bases lay between the germline ends. The germline V gene has CDR1 SGHRS and CDR2 YFSETQ. The CDR3 has 18 residues. The chain's CDR3 is CASSMFESGILAGNTIYF. CDR3 nucleotide sequence: TGCGCCAGCAGCATGTTCGAATCGGGGATACTTGCTGGAAACACCATATATTTT.

This clone was seen only once. V gene TRBV6-5 combines with J gene TRBJ1-3; D might be TRBD1 (6 bases). V lost 6 bases, J lost 4 bases, and 16 bases lay in between. CDR1 and CDR2 from the germline V gene are MNHEY and SVGAGI. There are 15 residues in the CDR3. Written as DNA, the CDR3 is TGTGCCAGCAGCGCGGACAGTTCGGGGGGAAACACCATATATTTT. This codes for CASSADSSGGNTIYF.

The chain combines TRBV7-9 with TRBJ2-2; TRBD2 agrees at 11 bases. The J segment lost 0 bases and the V segment lost 6 bases, leaving 6 bases of the junction unmatched. This CDR3 has 17 residues. The germline gives CDR1 SEHNR, CDR2 FQNEAQ (reference sequence). The DNA for the CDR3 is TGTGCCAGCAGACTAGCGGGAGCTGAGGCGAACACCGGGGAGCTGTTTTTT. The encoded protein is CASRLAGAEANTGELFF.

The chain recombines TRBV3-1 (or the pseudogene TRBV3-2) with TRBJ2-1; D not resolved. Germline lookup yields CDR1 LGHDT and CDR2 YNNKEL (reference sequence). V lost 5 bases to trimming and J lost 1 base, with 12 bases between them. This CDR3 has 15 residues. The chain's CDR3 is CASSVRTQSYNEQFF. DNA for the CDR3: TGTGCCAGCAGCGTCCGGACCCAGTCCTACAATGAGCAGTTCTTC.

The chain joins TRBV10-3 to TRBJ2-1; D remains unclear. Trimming left V 8 bases short and J 15 bases short, with 11 bases between. CDR3 size: 9 residues. Looked up from germline, CDR1 is ENHRY and CDR2 is SYGVKD. CDR3 in DNA: TGTGCCATCGGTTCGGGCGGGTTCTTC. Amino acid sequence: CAIGSGGFF.

This sequence joins TRBV4-3 and TRBJ2-1; 9 bases line up with TRBD2. The germline gives CDR1 LGHNA, CDR2 YSLEER. After removal of 1 base from V and 10 bases from J, the junction contained 5 bases not matched to a gene. CDR3 length equals 14 residues. Here the CDR3 DNA reads TGCGCCAGCAGCCAAGGACTAGCGGCCTACGAGCAGTTCTTC. Its protein product is CASSQGLAAYEQFF.

The table lists this clone with a count of one. This rearrangement joins TRBV15 to TRBJ1-2, with no clear D. V was cut by 0 bases and J by 4 bases, with 15 bases left in between. CDR3 length: 16 amino acids. Per the germline V gene, CDR1 is LNHNV and CDR2 is YYDKDF (reference sequence). The CDR3 loop reads CATSRDLFGGLYGYTF. The CDR3 DNA sequence: TGTGCCACCAGCAGAGATCTGTTCGGAGGCCTCTATGGCTACACCTTC.

In this sample, this clone turned up once. In the same sample, other DNA sequences code for this CDR3. The chain is built from TRBV6-5 and TRBJ1-1; D remains unclear. Trimming took 5 bases from V and 4 from J, leaving 8 bases between them. The germline CDR1 and CDR2 sequences are MNHEY and SVGAGI. The CDR3 loop spans 12 amino acids. In DNA, the CDR3 is TGTGCCAGCAGTCTCCGAGGCACTGAAGCTTTCTTT. Its protein is CASSLRGTEAFF.

The gene calls are TRBV29-1 and TRBJ1-1, with D possibly TRBD1 on 6 matching bases. Trimming removed 6 bases from V and 0 bases from J, with 11 bases in between. Germline CDR1 and CDR2: SQVTM and ANQGSEA. The CDR3 covers 13 residues. The CDR3 sequence: CSVNDRLNTEAFF. The CDR3 nucleotides are TGCAGCGTCAATGACAGGCTGAACACTGAAGCTTTCTTT.

In its sample, this clone was seen once. The gene calls are TRBV5-8 and TRBJ2-2; 7 nucleotides align to TRBD2. The J segment lost 5 bases and the V segment lost 4 bases, leaving 8 bases of the junction unmatched. CDR1 and CDR2 from the germline V gene are SGHTS and YDEGEE. This CDR3 contains 15 residues. CDR3 in amino acids: CASSPVGLLTGELFF. The CDR3 bases are TGTGCCAGCAGCCCGGTGGGACTACTTACCGGGGAGCTGTTTTTT.

J is TRBJ1-2 and V is TRBV5-1; 10 bases align to TRBD1. J lost 0 bases, V lost 4 bases, and 9 bases had no gene match. CDR3 length equals 17 residues. Germline loops: CDR1 SGHRS, CDR2 YFSETQ. The CDR3 DNA sequence: TGCGCCAGCAGCCCGGGGACAGGGGAAGGGGCTAACTATGGCTACACCTTC. It encodes CASSPGTGEGANYGYTF.

The chain combines TRBV7-2 with TRBJ1-5; D is uncertain. From germline, CDR1 is SGHTA and CDR2 FQGNSA. Trimming cost V 1 base and J 1 base, with 11 bases left between them. The CDR3 loop spans 16 amino acids. DNA for the CDR3: TGTGCCAGCAGCTTAGACTGGAGGGCCAGCAATCAGCCCCAGCATTTT. Protein: CASSLDWRASNQPQHF.

The V gene is TRBV7-9, the J gene TRBJ2-5; 7 bases match TRBD2. V lost 5 bases, J lost 5 bases, and 11 bases stayed unmatched. Per the germline V gene, CDR1 is SEHNR and CDR2 is FQNEAQ (reference sequence). The CDR3 is 15 residues long. The DNA of the CDR3 is TGTGCCAGCAGCCTCCCGCTCGCGGGAGAGGAGACCCAGTACTTC. This encodes CASSLPLAGEETQYF.

The gene calls are TRBV15 and TRBJ2-1; D remains unclear. Trimming left V 1 base short and J 5 bases short, with 9 bases between. The length of the CDR3 is 14 residues. Looked up from germline, CDR1 is LNHNV and CDR2 is YYDKDF (reference sequence). The CDR3 here is CATSRGLGNNEQFF. The CDR3 DNA reads TGTGCCACCAGCAGAGGGCTAGGGAACAATGAGCAGTTCTTC. Using reference TRBV15 and TRBJ2-1 for the parts outside the CDR3, the full variable domain is DAMVIQNPRYQVTQFGKPVTLSCSQTLNHNVMYWYQQKSSQAPKLLFHYYDKDFNNEADTPDNFQSRRPNTSFCFLDIRSPGLGDTAMYLCATSRGLGNNEQFFGPGTRLTVL.